The entry below gives a single T cell receptor (beta chain) sequence along with its context. The target antigen is unknown. These data belong to a study of chemoradiotherapy in HPV16-positive cancers. General study results and limits: In HPV16-positive patients, HPV-responsive T-cell expansion tracked better recurrence-free survival.

Trimming removed 3 bases from V and 4 bases from J; junction bases left unmatched: 3. The germline gives CDR1 LNHDA, CDR2 SQIVND (reference sequence). The length of the CDR3 is 15 residues. The assay was immunoSEQ multiplex PCR, and TCRdb's table has in-frame clones only and misses some. The sample records approximately 5,400 clones, roughly four fifths being singletons. Sample collection was performed from a patient who underwent chemoradiotherapy. The V call is TRBV19, the J call TRBJ2-2; 9 positions match TRBD2. The sequence was collected from a human donor with HPV-associated anogenital cancer. CDR3 nucleotides: TGTGCCAGTAGTATTAGCGGGAGTCTCACCGGGGAGCTGTTTTTT. Translation: CASSISGSLTGELFF. The full variable domain, with the rest looked up from reference TRBV19 and TRBJ2-2, is DGGITQSPKYLFRKEGQNVTLSCEQNLNHDAMYWYRQDPGQGLRLIYYSQIVNDFQKGDIAEGYSVSREKKESFPLTVTSAQKNPTAFYLCASSISGSLTGELFFGEGSRLTVL.